Following are 26 T cell receptor beta chains from one sample sequenced in a study of blood T cells in healthy people across ages. A second 7 to 11 cycle PCR used barcoded and J-beta primers. TCRdb recomputed calls from the 5' RACE reads with MiXCR, one row per CDR3 protein. Among over a million distinct CDR3 sequences listed, 45% were seen once. The sequencing input was blood. These receptors were taken from a woman aged 55-69 years in good health.

The chain uses TRBV5-1 and TRBJ2-7; D perhaps matches TRBD1 (6 bases). Deletions cut 2 bases from V and 6 bases from J, with 12 bases between. This CDR3 has 13 residues. The germline V gene encodes CDR1 SGHRS and CDR2 YFSETQ. The CDR3 DNA follows: TGCGCCAGCAGCTTCCCCCAGGGGTTCGAGCAGTACTTC. As protein: CASSFPQGFEQYF. The variable domain in full, completed from reference TRBV5-1 and TRBJ2-7, reads KAGVTQTPRYLIKTRGQQVTLSCSPISGHRSVSWYQQTPGQGLQFLFEYFSETQRNKGNFPGRFSGRQFSNSRSEMNVSTLELGDSALYLCASSFPQGFEQYFGPGTRLTVT.

CDR3 in DNA: TGTGCCAGCAGCAAAGCGCTTGAGACAGGCAGCCTTTACGAGCAGTACTTC. It specifies CASSKALETGSLYEQYF. V is TRBV21-1 and J is TRBJ2-7; the table's D call of TRBD1 was not tested on the DNA. TRBV21-1 is labeled a pseudogene. The CDR3 is 17 amino acids.

This clonotype was seen a handful of times. This sequence joins TRBV29-1 and TRBJ2-3, with 8 bases identical to TRBD1. The CDR3 has 16 amino acids. The J segment lost 0 bases and the V segment lost 3 bases, leaving 8 bases of the junction unmatched. The germline V gene has CDR1 SQVTM and CDR2 ANQGSEA. This CDR3 reads CSVEDRASSSTDTQYF. As DNA, the CDR3 is TGCAGCGTTGAGGACAGGGCGTCCTCTAGCACAGATACGCAGTATTTT.

The chain has TRBV29-1 and TRBJ2-3; TRBD1 is a possible D gene (5 bases). CDR1 and CDR2 (germline): SQVTM, ANQGSEA. Trimming took 5 bases from V and 2 from J, leaving 17 bases between them. This CDR3 is built from 15 residues. The CDR3 DNA follows: TGCAGCGTTCTCCCAGGTCAGGGTCCCACAGATACGCAGTATTTT. Residues: CSVLPGQGPTDTQYF.

This CDR3 reads CASSFSGRAHNEQFF. The CDR3 DNA sequence: TGTGCCAGCAGTTTTAGCGGGAGGGCCCACAATGAGCAGTTCTTC. V usage is TRBV27 and J usage is TRBJ2-1; 11 bases are a match to TRBD2. The germline V gene has CDR1 MNHEY and CDR2 SMNVEV (reference sequence). With 3 bases clipped from V and 5 bases from J, the junction kept 3 bases outside the gene matches. The CDR3 extends over 15 amino acids.

Note on this clonotype: This may stem from a read error, because a much larger clone lies one nucleotide away. This chain links TRBV20-1 with TRBJ2-7; 10 bases agree with TRBD1. V was pared by 4 bases and J by 8 bases, with 14 bases of the junction left unmatched. CDR1 is DFQATT, CDR2 SNEGSKA, per germline (reference sequence). This CDR3 has 15 residues. CDR3 DNA sequence: TGCAGTGCTACACCTCCGGGACAGGGGAGGAACAAGCAGTACTTC. It encodes CSATPPGQGRNKQYF.

The V call is TRBV12-3 or TRBV12-4, the J call TRBJ2-7; 8 bases align to TRBD1. The CDR3 is 19 residues long. The J segment lost 2 bases and the V segment lost 4 bases, leaving 19 bases of the junction unmatched. CDR3 region: CASSSFRGQETLSPYEQYF. In DNA, the CDR3 is TGTGCCAGCAGTTCATTCAGGGGACAGGAAACCTTATCGCCCTACGAGCAGTACTTC.

This CDR3 is CASSLGTGIYNEQYF. For the CDR3, the DNA is TGTGCCAGCAGCCTGGGGACAGGGATTTACAATGAGCAGTACTTC. V usage is TRBV2 and J usage is TRBJ2-7; 9 positions match TRBD1. There are 15 residues in the CDR3. The germline V gene encodes CDR1 SNHLY and CDR2 FYNNEI. V shed 6 bases and J 7 bases; nucleotides not matched to a gene: 13.

This rearrangement joins TRBV7-8 to TRBJ2-5, with D unresolved. V was cut by 2 bases and J by 0 bases, with 10 bases left in between. Germline V gene sequence: CDR1 SGHVS, CDR2 FQNEAQ. The CDR3 sequence is 15 residues long. CDR3 nucleotide sequence: TGTGCCAGCAGCTTACAAAGGCAGTACCAAGAGACCCAGTACTTC. The encoded protein is CASSLQRQYQETQYF.

The genes are TRBV19 and TRBJ2-2; D gene uncertain. V lost 8 bases and J lost 2, with 12 bases in between. CDR3 size: 14 residues. CDR1 is LNHDA and CDR2 is SQIVND in the germline V gene (reference sequence). The DNA for the CDR3 is TGTGCCAGTCCGACCCGAGCCAACACCGGGGAGCTGTTTTTT. This codes for CASPTRANTGELFF.

The chain joins TRBV20-1 to TRBJ2-3, with TRBD2 matching 9 bases. The length of the CDR3 is 14 residues. With 6 bases clipped from V and 4 bases from J, the junction kept 8 bases outside the gene matches. The V gene's germline CDR1 is DFQATT and CDR2 SNEGSKA (reference sequence). The CDR3 nucleotides are TGCAGTGCCCACGGGCAGCGGGAGGCAGATACGCAGTATTTT. Translated, it gives CSAHGQREADTQYF.

V and J are TRBV20-1 and TRBJ1-2; D is perhaps TRBD1 (5 bases). V was clipped by 3 bases and J by 3 bases, with 14 bases between them. Germline CDR1 reads DFQATT; CDR2 reads SNEGSKA (reference sequence). The CDR3 loop spans 14 amino acids. The CDR3 sequence is CSASPRGFHYGYTF. DNA of the CDR3: TGCAGTGCTAGCCCTCGGGGGTTTCACTATGGCTACACCTTC.

This clonotype has a handful of counts. The chain has TRBV20-1 and TRBJ2-3; 9 nucleotides agree with TRBD1. Germline CDR1 is DFQATT and CDR2 is SNEGSKA (reference sequence). The CDR3 contains 14 residues. Trimming at V came to 3 bases and at J to 2 bases, leaving 3 bases not matched to a gene. CDR3 DNA: TGCAGTGCTAGGGGGACAGGGACCACAGATACGCAGTATTTT. Residues: CSARGTGTTDTQYF.

This clonotype showed up just a few times. The chain employs TRBV25-1 and TRBJ2-1, with 7 bases that match TRBD2. Looked up from germline, CDR1 is MGHDK and CDR2 is SYGVNS. V was clipped by 8 bases and J by 8 bases; unmatched bases: 9. This CDR3 is 13 amino acids long. This chain's CDR3 is CASEGFTSDEQFF. For the CDR3, the DNA is TGTGCCAGCGAGGGGTTCACTAGCGATGAGCAGTTCTTC.

This sequence joins TRBV20-1 and TRBJ2-3; 8 bases match TRBD2. The CDR3 length is 15 residues. V shed 6 bases and J 3 bases; nucleotides not matched to a gene: 11. Germline values: CDR1 DFQATT, CDR2 SNEGSKA (reference sequence). The CDR3 region is CSARRAGVGTDTQYF. In DNA, the CDR3 is TGCAGTGCCCGAAGAGCGGGAGTGGGGACAGATACGCAGTATTTT.

This clonotype was observed a single time. The chain combines TRBV6-2 or TRBV6-3 with TRBJ2-7; no reliable D call. CDR1 MNHEY and CDR2 SVGEGT come from the germline V gene. The V end lost 3 bases, the J end lost 5 bases, and 11 bases lay between the germline ends. This CDR3 contains 13 residues. The CDR3 is CASSYSSGHEQYF. For the CDR3, the DNA is TGTGCCAGCAGTTATTCCTCCGGACACGAGCAGTACTTC.

This clonotype was seen more than once but under ten times. V gene TRBV20-1 combines with J gene TRBJ1-5, with D uncertain. The V and J ends lost 0 bases and 4 bases respectively, with 7 bases between them. In germline, CDR1 is DFQATT, CDR2 SNEGSKA (reference sequence). CDR3 size: 13 residues. In nucleotides, the CDR3 is TGCAGTGCTAGAGACTCGGGTAATCAGCCCCAGCATTTT. It yields the protein CSARDSGNQPQHF.

This clonotype was seen at least ten times. A read error may be the cause here, since a much bigger clone is one base away. The chain recombines TRBV4-2 with TRBJ2-3; D is ambiguous. The length of the CDR3 is 13 residues. The V end lost 1 base, the J end lost 2 bases, and 4 bases lay between the germline ends. CDR1 is LGHNA, CDR2 YNFKEQ, per germline. In DNA form, the CDR3 reads TGTGCCAGCAGCCAAGCGAACACAGATACGCAGTATTTT. Encoded protein: CASSQANTDTQYF.

The CDR3 is CATSRDRQVGLDTQYF. The CDR3 nucleotides read TGTGCCACCAGCAGAGATCGTCAGGTCGGCCTAGATACGCAGTATTTT. This chain links TRBV15 with TRBJ2-3; D gene unclear. The germline V gene has CDR1 LNHNV and CDR2 YYDKDF (reference sequence). The V and J ends lost 0 bases and 5 bases respectively, with 15 bases between them. CDR3 length: 16 residues.

This clonotype was detected only a few times. V gene TRBV12-5 combines with J gene TRBJ2-2; no definite D call. The V end lost 6 bases, the J end lost 1 base, and 3 bases lay between the germline ends. This CDR3 has 12 amino acids. Germline CDR1 LGHNT, CDR2 FRNRAP. The CDR3 region has the DNA TGTGCTAGTGGCCTGAACACCGGGGAGCTGTTTTTT. Protein product: CASGLNTGELFF.

The V call is TRBV7-9, the J call TRBJ2-3; 8 positions agree with TRBD2. CDR1 SEHNR and CDR2 FQNEAQ come from the germline V gene (reference sequence). With 2 bases clipped from V and 0 bases from J, the junction kept 10 bases outside the gene matches. The CDR3 sequence is 18 residues long. The CDR3 loop reads CASSLLPHSGVSTDTQYF. As DNA, the CDR3 is TGTGCCAGCAGCTTATTACCGCATAGCGGGGTAAGCACAGATACGCAGTATTTT. The full variable domain, completed using reference TRBV7-9 and TRBJ2-3, is DTGVSQNPRHKITKRGQNVTFRCDPISEHNRLYWYRQTLGQGPEFLTYFQNEAQLEKSRLLSDRFSAERPKGSFSTLEIQRTEQGDSAMYLCASSLLPHSGVSTDTQYFGPGTRLTVL.

This clonotype has more than one count but fewer than ten. The chain links TRBV15 to TRBJ2-2; D remains unclear. The CDR3 loop spans 14 amino acids. Germline V lookup: CDR1 LNHNV, CDR2 YYDKDF (reference sequence). The ends were cut back, 5 bases at V and 2 bases at J, with 9 bases in the middle. This CDR3 reads CATSPGFNTGELFF. In nucleotides, the CDR3 is TGTGCCACCAGCCCCGGGTTTAACACCGGGGAGCTGTTTTTT.

The rearrangement joins TRBV7-9 to TRBJ2-1; 9 nucleotides align to TRBD1. The CDR3 extends over 15 amino acids. The germline CDR1 and CDR2 sequences are SEHNR and FQNEAQ (reference sequence). V shed 1 base and J 7 bases; nucleotides not matched to a gene: 5. CDR3 sequence reads: CASSLEGTGRNEQFF. CDR3 nucleotides: TGTGCCAGCAGCTTAGAAGGGACAGGGAGGAATGAGCAGTTCTTC.

The chain employs TRBV10-2 and TRBJ2-3, with TRBD1 matching 9 bases. Germline loops: CDR1 WSHSY, CDR2 SAAADI. The CDR3 loop spans 14 amino acids. V was pared by 3 bases and J by 4 bases, with 2 bases of the junction left unmatched. The CDR3 DNA reads TGCGCCAGCAGTGATAGGACAGGGGCAGATACGCAGTATTTT. This codes for CASSDRTGADTQYF.

This sequence joins TRBV6-2 or TRBV6-3 and TRBJ1-6, with D unresolved. This CDR3 region has 16 residues. From germline, CDR1 is MNHEY and CDR2 SVGEGT. Trimming removed 2 bases at V and 11 bases at J, with 19 bases between. The CDR3 reads CASSYRPGSSQAPLHF. In nucleotides, the CDR3 is TGTGCCAGCAGTTACCGACCCGGTTCCAGTCAGGCACCCCTCCACTTT.

The gene calls are TRBV12-3 or TRBV12-4 and TRBJ2-1; D call uncertain. CDR3 length: 14 amino acids. Trimming removed 2 bases from V and 1 base from J, with 6 bases in between. Here the CDR3 reads CASSLSRSYNEQFF. CDR3 DNA: TGTGCCAGCAGTTTATCTAGATCCTACAATGAGCAGTTCTTC.